The 26 T cell receptor beta chains listed next were all sequenced from one sample in a study of cytomegalovirus exposure and HLA in healthy donors. PCR was performed using 60 Vbeta and 13 Jbeta primers. The repertoire was sequenced with immunoSEQ multiplex PCR; TCRdb's copy has only in-frame clones and lacks some. The sample has about 50,000 clones; roughly 80% are singletons. Sequenced material: PBMCs. The receptors were sampled from a woman aged 40 to 55 in good health and CMV-seropositive.

The chain has TRBV27 and TRBJ2-2; perhaps TRBD2 as D (5 bases). The V and J ends lost 8 bases and 6 bases respectively, with 16 bases between them. Germline V gene sequence: CDR1 MNHEY, CDR2 SMNVEV (reference sequence). The CDR3 contains 14 residues. CDR3 sequence reads: CASRAITRAGELFF. In DNA, the CDR3 is TGTGCCAGCCGGGCCATCACGAGGGCCGGGGAGCTGTTTTTT.

The V call is TRBV14, the J call TRBJ2-5; D may be TRBD1 (5 bases). The germline CDR1 and CDR2 sequences are SGHDN and FVKESK. The CDR3 contains 18 residues. The germline V and J ends were trimmed by 3 bases and 1 base, with 21 bases remaining between them. In DNA form, the CDR3 reads TGTGCCAGCAGCCAGCAGGGCCTCTCTCGGCGCTTCCAAGAGACCCAGTACTTC. This encodes CASSQQGLSRRFQETQYF.

The chain links TRBV15 to TRBJ1-1; TRBD1 might be the D (6 bases). This CDR3 is 15 amino acids long. The germline V gene has CDR1 LNHNV and CDR2 YYDKDF (reference sequence). The V and J ends lost 3 bases and 2 bases respectively, with 13 bases between them. This CDR3 reads CATSRGTLTNTEAFF. CDR3 sequence (DNA): TGTGCCACCAGCAGGGGGACACTAACTAACACTGAAGCTTTCTTT.

The rearrangement uses TRBV28 and TRBJ1-2; 9 nucleotides line up with TRBD1. Germline lookup yields CDR1 MDHEN and CDR2 SYDVKM. The length of the CDR3 is 13 residues. Losses at the gene ends were 6 bases for V and 5 bases for J; bases not matched to a gene: 4. CDR3: CASSTGGEYGYTF. CDR3 in DNA: TGTGCCAGCAGCACAGGGGGCGAGTATGGCTACACCTTC.

The genes are TRBV5-1 and TRBJ2-1; TRBD1 aligns across 9 bases. The CDR3 has 17 amino acids. CDR1 is SGHRS, CDR2 YFSETQ, per germline. The J segment lost 2 bases and the V segment lost 1 base, leaving 7 bases of the junction unmatched. CDR3 coding DNA: TGCGCCAGCAGCTTGAGGTCGGGACAGGGTGCCTACAATGAGCAGTTCTTC. It translates to CASSLRSGQGAYNEQFF. Drawing the rest from reference TRBV5-1 and TRBJ2-1, the complete variable domain is KAGVTQTPRYLIKTRGQQVTLSCSPISGHRSVSWYQQTPGQGLQFLFEYFSETQRNKGNFPGRFSGRQFSNSRSEMNVSTLELGDSALYLCASSLRSGQGAYNEQFFGPGTRLTVL.

The chain carries TRBV19 and TRBJ1-1, with TRBD1 as a possible D gene (6 bases). The CDR3 consists of 14 residues. Germline values: CDR1 LNHDA, CDR2 SQIVND (reference sequence). V lost 5 bases and J 5 bases, leaving 15 bases between the germline ends. CDR3 in DNA: TGTGCCAGTAGTCCGCACAGGGAGAGGACTGAAGCTTTCTTT. Translating gives CASSPHRERTEAFF. The variable domain in full, completed from reference TRBV19 and TRBJ1-1, reads DGGITQSPKYLFRKEGQNVTLSCEQNLNHDAMYWYRQDPGQGLRLIYYSQIVNDFQKGDIAEGYSVSREKKESFPLTVTSAQKNPTAFYLCASSPHRERTEAFFGQGTRLTVV.

This chain joins TRBV9 and TRBJ2-1; TRBD2 matches 9 bases. The CDR3 is 13 residues long. V lost 2 bases and J lost 8; bases outside the gene matches: 2. Germline V lookup: CDR1 SGDLS, CDR2 YYNGEE. CDR3 nucleotide sequence: TGTGCCAGCAGCGTGGGGACTAGCCATGAGCAGTTCTTC. Protein product: CASSVGTSHEQFF.

The rearrangement links TRBV28 to TRBJ1-2; no clear D. CDR1 and CDR2 (germline): MDHEN, SYDVKM. CDR3 size: 13 residues. Trimming left V 6 bases short and J 0 bases short, with 8 bases between. Written as DNA, the CDR3 is TGTGCCAGCAGGTCGACTGCTAACTATGGCTACACCTTC. It yields the protein CASRSTANYGYTF.

This clone was observed a single time. V is TRBV7-9 and J is TRBJ2-7, with D maybe TRBD1 (6 bases). Trimming cost V 6 bases and J 2 bases, with 14 bases left between them. Germline V CDR1 and CDR2: SEHNR, FQNEAQ (reference sequence). The CDR3 is 14 residues long. The DNA for the CDR3 is TGTGCCAGCAGGCCAACCGACAGGACCTACGAGCAGTACTTC. The encoded protein is CASRPTDRTYEQYF.

The chain recombines TRBV5-1 with TRBJ2-5; 8 bases are shared with TRBD2. The CDR3 is 16 amino acids. The ends lost 0 bases at V and 0 bases at J; junction bases unmatched: 4. The germline V gene has CDR1 SGHRS and CDR2 YFSETQ. The CDR3: CASSLGSGGYQETQYF. The DNA of the CDR3 is TGCGCCAGCAGCTTGGGCAGCGGGGGATACCAAGAGACCCAGTACTTC. The full variable domain, its missing parts supplied by reference TRBV5-1 and TRBJ2-5, is KAGVTQTPRYLIKTRGQQVTLSCSPISGHRSVSWYQQTPGQGLQFLFEYFSETQRNKGNFPGRFSGRQFSNSRSEMNVSTLELGDSALYLCASSLGSGGYQETQYFGPGTRLLVL.

This clone came up once. The genes are TRBV29-1 and TRBJ1-1; 9 positions match TRBD1. The germline CDR1 and CDR2 sequences are SQVTM and ANQGSEA. This CDR3 is 17 amino acids long. With V trimmed by 7 bases and J by 1 base, 16 bases remained unmatched. CDR3 residues: CSAFPGDRDWRNTEAFF. In nucleotides, the CDR3 is TGCAGCGCTTTCCCCGGGGACAGGGATTGGAGGAACACTGAAGCTTTCTTT.

This clone was seen once. The chain is built from TRBV10-3 and TRBJ2-7; a possible D gene is TRBD2 (6 bases). Trimming took off 6 bases at V and 0 bases at J, with 9 bases between the two ends. The length of the CDR3 is 13 residues. CDR1 is ENHRY and CDR2 is SYGVKD in the germline V gene. In nucleotides, the CDR3 is TGTGCCATCAGGGCTAGCGACTCCTACGAGCAGTACTTC. Amino acids: CAIRASDSYEQYF.

The CDR3 loop is CASSEPGQGARNEQFF. The CDR3 nucleotides are TGTGCCAGCAGTGAACCGGGACAGGGTGCACGCAATGAGCAGTTCTTC. The V call is TRBV2, the J call TRBJ2-1, with 9 nucleotides matching TRBD1. Germline values: CDR1 SNHLY, CDR2 FYNNEI. V shed 2 bases, J shed 6 bases, and the junction held 8 bases outside the gene matches. The CDR3 sequence is 16 residues long. Full variable domain (rest looked up from reference TRBV2 and TRBJ2-1): EPEVTQTPSHQVTQMGQEVILRCVPISNHLYFYWYRQILGQKVEFLVSFYNNEISEKSEIFDDQFSVERPDGSNFTLKIRSTKLEDSAMYFCASSEPGQGARNEQFFGPGTRLTVL.

The V and J genes are TRBV30 and TRBJ1-5; TRBD1 agrees at 9 bases. Germline V lookup: CDR1 GTSNPN, CDR2 SVGIG (reference sequence). The V gene end was trimmed by 2 bases and the J gene end by 9 bases; junction bases not matched to a gene: 11. The length of the CDR3 is 15 residues. CDR3 in amino acids: CAWSPGQGSMGPQHF. The CDR3 nucleotides read TGTGCCTGGAGTCCAGGACAGGGGAGTATGGGGCCCCAGCATTTT.

The rearrangement uses TRBV11-2 and TRBJ1-1, with D unclear. Trimming left V 0 bases short and J 4 bases short, with 6 bases between. The CDR3 has 13 amino acids. The germline V gene encodes CDR1 SGHAT and CDR2 FQNNGV. CDR3 sequence reads: CASSLDRLTEAFF. The DNA of the CDR3 is TGTGCCAGCAGCTTAGACAGGCTCACTGAAGCTTTCTTT.

The V call is TRBV27, the J call TRBJ1-2, with D possibly being TRBD1 (6 bases). V was shortened by 5 bases and J by 4 bases, with 11 bases between the two germline ends. In germline, CDR1 is MNHEY, CDR2 SMNVEV (reference sequence). The CDR3 has 13 residues. CDR3 bases: TGTGCCAGCAGTCGAACAGGGTCCTATGGCTACACCTTC. Translating it yields CASSRTGSYGYTF.

The chain couples TRBV6-5 to TRBJ1-4; D uncertain. The germline V gene has CDR1 MNHEY and CDR2 SVGAGI. Deletions cut 6 bases from V and 7 bases from J, with 12 bases between. This CDR3 contains 13 residues. CDR3 sequence: CASSTARGEKLFF. The CDR3 DNA follows: TGTGCCAGCAGCACAGCACGGGGTGAAAAACTGTTTTTT.

The chain employs TRBV5-1 and TRBJ2-1; TRBD2 matches 11 bases. Germline-derived CDR1 and CDR2 are SGHRS and YFSETQ. There are 14 residues in the CDR3. Trimming cost V 4 bases and J 9 bases; bases outside gene matches: 6. The CDR3 DNA reads TGCGCCAGCAGCCCAACTAGCGGGGGACTTGAGCAGTTCTTC. Protein: CASSPTSGGLEQFF.

This clone was detected only once. The chain combines TRBV5-1 with TRBJ1-1, with 8 bases matching TRBD1. This CDR3 is 14 amino acids long. The germline V gene encodes CDR1 SGHRS and CDR2 YFSETQ. The V gene end was trimmed by 0 bases and the J gene end by 11 bases; junction bases not matched to a gene: 9. The CDR3 sequence: CASSLGQGWVQAFF. The DNA for the CDR3 is TGCGCCAGCAGCTTGGGACAGGGGTGGGTGCAGGCTTTCTTT.

The V call is TRBV5-1, the J call TRBJ2-5, with a tentative D call TRBD2 (5 bases). The V gene's germline CDR1 is SGHRS and CDR2 YFSETQ. Trimming removed 8 bases at V and 1 base at J, with 15 bases between. This CDR3 has 14 amino acids. The CDR3 coding sequence is TGCGCCAGTGGAAGTTTTACTAGCCAAGAGACCCAGTACTTC. It is translated as CASGSFTSQETQYF.

The chain couples TRBV5-4 to TRBJ1-6; no definite D call. CDR3 length equals 16 residues. Germline V gives CDR1 SGHNT, CDR2 YYREEE (reference sequence). V was shortened by 0 bases and J by 8 bases, with 15 bases between the two germline ends. The CDR3 DNA reads as TGTGCCAGCAGCTTGGTTTCAGGCGTGAGGGATTCACCCCTCCACTTT. Translated, it gives CASSLVSGVRDSPLHF.

For this clone: Relative to the germline gene, one junction end is altered; a read error may explain this. V gene TRBV6-5 combines with J gene TRBJ1-2, with D possibly being TRBD1 (6 bases). Germline assignment: CDR1 MNHEY and CDR2 SVGAGI. CDR3 length: 10 amino acids. The CDR3 sequence is CASSWTVQGF. The CDR3 nucleotides are TGTGCCAGCAGTTGGACAGTGCAGGGTTTC.

V gene TRBV6-4 combines with J gene TRBJ2-1; a possible D gene is TRBD1 (5 bases). This CDR3 region has 16 residues. Germline CDR1 is MRHNA and CDR2 is SNTAGT. Trimming pared 10 bases from V and 2 bases from J, leaving 21 bases between. CDR3 nucleotide sequence: TGTGCCACCGTCGACGGAAAGACAGTGACCTACAATGAGCAGTTCTTC. Its translation is CATVDGKTVTYNEQFF.

This clone was counted a few times. V and J are TRBV6-1 and TRBJ1-5, with a possible D match to TRBD1 (5 bases). CDR3 length: 15 amino acids. CDR1 is MNHNS, CDR2 SASEGT, per germline. Trimming pared 2 bases from V and 0 bases from J, leaving 8 bases between. CDR3 coding DNA: TGTGCCAGCAGTGAAAACAGGAATAGCAATCAGCCCCAGCATTTT. Translated: CASSENRNSNQPQHF.

V and J are TRBV28 and TRBJ1-1; no clear D gene. Germline V gene sequence: CDR1 MDHEN, CDR2 SYDVKM. V was shortened by 6 bases and J by 7 bases, with 15 bases between the two germline ends. This CDR3 spans 13 amino acids. CDR3 residues: CASSTNAPREAFF. The CDR3 nucleotides read TGTGCCAGCAGCACCAACGCGCCTCGTGAAGCTTTCTTT. Based on the CDR3 plus reference TRBV28 and TRBJ1-1, the full variable domain is DVKVTQSSRYLVKRTGEKVFLECVQDMDHENMFWYRQDPGLGLRLIYFSYDVKMKEKGDIPEGYSVSREKKERFSLILESASTNQTSMYLCASSTNAPREAFFGQGTRLTVV.

The rearrangement links TRBV28 to TRBJ1-5, with D uncertain. The V gene lost 5 bases and the J gene lost 1 base, with 6 bases spanning the gap. Germline CDR1 is MDHEN and CDR2 is SYDVKM. The CDR3 spans 13 residues. The CDR3 loop reads CASSPGSNQPQHF. In DNA, the CDR3 is TGTGCCAGCAGTCCCGGGAGCAATCAGCCCCAGCATTTT.